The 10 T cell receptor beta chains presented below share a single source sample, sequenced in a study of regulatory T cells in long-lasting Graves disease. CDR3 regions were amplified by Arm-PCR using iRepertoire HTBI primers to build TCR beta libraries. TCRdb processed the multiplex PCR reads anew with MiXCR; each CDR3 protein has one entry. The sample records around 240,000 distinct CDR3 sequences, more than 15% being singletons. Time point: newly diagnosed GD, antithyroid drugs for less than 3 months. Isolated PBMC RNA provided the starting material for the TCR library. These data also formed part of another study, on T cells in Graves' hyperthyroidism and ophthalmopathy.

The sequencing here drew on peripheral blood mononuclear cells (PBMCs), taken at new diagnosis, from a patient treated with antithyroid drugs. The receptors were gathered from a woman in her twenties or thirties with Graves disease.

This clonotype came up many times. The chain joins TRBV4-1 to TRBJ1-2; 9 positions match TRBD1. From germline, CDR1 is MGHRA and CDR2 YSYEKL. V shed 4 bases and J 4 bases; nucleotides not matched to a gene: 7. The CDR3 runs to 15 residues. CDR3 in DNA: TGCGCCAGCAGCCGCGTGGACAGGGGTTTCTATGGCTACACCTTC. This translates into CASSRVDRGFYGYTF.

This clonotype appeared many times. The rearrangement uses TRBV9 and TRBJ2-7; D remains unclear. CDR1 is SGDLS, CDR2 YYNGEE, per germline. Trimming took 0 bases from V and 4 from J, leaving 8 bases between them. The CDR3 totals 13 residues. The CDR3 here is CASSVDVGYEQYF. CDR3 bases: TGTGCCAGCAGCGTAGACGTGGGTTACGAGCAGTACTTC.

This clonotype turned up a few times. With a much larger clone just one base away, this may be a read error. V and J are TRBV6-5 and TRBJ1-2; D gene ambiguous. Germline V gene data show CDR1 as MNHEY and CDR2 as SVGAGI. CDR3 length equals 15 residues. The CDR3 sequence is CASSYSSTGNYGCTF. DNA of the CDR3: TGTGCCAGCAGTTATTCGTCTACCGGCAACTATGGCTGCACCTTC.

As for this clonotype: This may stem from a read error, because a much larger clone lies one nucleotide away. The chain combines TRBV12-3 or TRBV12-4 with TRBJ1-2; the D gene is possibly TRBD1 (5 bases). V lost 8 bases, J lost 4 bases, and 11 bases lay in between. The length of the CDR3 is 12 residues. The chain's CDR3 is CASLGECYGYTF. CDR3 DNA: TGTGCCAGCCTGGGGGAATGCTATGGCTACACCTTC.

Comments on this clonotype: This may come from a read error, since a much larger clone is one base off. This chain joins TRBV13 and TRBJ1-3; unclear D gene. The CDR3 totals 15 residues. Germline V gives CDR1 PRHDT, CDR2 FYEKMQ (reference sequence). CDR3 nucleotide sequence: TGTGTCAGCAGCTCGGGAGAAGAATCTGGAAACACCATATATTTT. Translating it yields CVSSSGEESGNTIYF.

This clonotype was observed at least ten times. The CDR3 region has the DNA TGTGCCATCAGTGAGAACAAGGGGGCGGTGGAGACCCAGTACTTC. Its protein product is CAISENKGAVETQYF. The chain is built from TRBV10-3 and TRBJ2-5; the match to TRBD1 covers 7 bases. The V gene end was trimmed by 2 bases and the J gene end by 5 bases; junction bases not matched to a gene: 8. The germline gives CDR1 ENHRY, CDR2 SYGVKD. The length of the CDR3 is 15 residues.

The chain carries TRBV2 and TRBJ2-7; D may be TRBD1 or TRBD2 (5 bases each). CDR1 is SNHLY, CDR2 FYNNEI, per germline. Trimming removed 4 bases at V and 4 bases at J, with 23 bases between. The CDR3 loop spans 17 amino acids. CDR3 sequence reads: CASSARDKFGGGYEQYF. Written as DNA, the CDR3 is TGTGCCAGCAGTGCTAGAGATAAGTTTGGGGGTGGGTACGAGCAGTACTTC.

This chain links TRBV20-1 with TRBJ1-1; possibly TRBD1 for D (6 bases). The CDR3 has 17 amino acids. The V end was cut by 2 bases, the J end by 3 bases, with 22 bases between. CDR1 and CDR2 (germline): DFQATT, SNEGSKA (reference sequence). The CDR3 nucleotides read TGCAGTGCTAGAAGGTGGGACGGGGGCTCAGAGGACACTGAAGCTTTCTTT. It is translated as CSARRWDGGSEDTEAFF.

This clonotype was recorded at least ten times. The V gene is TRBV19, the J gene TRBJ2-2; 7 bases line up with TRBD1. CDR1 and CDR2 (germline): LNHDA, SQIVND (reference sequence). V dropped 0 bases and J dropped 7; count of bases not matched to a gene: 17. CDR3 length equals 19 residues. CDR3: CASSIDRYDQGDRIGELFF. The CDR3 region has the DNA TGTGCCAGTAGTATAGATCGTTATGACCAGGGGGATCGTATCGGGGAGCTGTTTTTT.

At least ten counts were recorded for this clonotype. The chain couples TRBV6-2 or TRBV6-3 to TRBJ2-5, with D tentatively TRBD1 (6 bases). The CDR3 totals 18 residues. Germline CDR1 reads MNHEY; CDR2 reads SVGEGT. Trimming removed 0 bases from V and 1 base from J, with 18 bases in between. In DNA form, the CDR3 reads TGTGCCAGCAGTTACTCGATGGGACGTCAGGGGACCCAAGAGACCCAGTACTTC. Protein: CASSYSMGRQGTQETQYF.